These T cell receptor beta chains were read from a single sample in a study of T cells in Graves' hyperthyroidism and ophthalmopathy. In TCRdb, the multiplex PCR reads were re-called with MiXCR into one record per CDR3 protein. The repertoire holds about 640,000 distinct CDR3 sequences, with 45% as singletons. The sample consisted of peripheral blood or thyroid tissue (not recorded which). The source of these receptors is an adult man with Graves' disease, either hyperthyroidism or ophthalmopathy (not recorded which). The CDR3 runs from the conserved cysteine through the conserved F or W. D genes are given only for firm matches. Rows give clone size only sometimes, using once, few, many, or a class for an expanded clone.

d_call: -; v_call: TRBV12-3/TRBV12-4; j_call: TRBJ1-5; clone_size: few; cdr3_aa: CASSQATGNQPQHF; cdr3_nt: TGTGCCAGCAGCCAAGCGACAGGCAATCAGCCCCAGCATTTT
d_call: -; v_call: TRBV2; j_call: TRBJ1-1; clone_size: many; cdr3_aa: CASSGTEAFF; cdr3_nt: TGTGCCAGCAGTGGCACTGAAGCTTTCTTT
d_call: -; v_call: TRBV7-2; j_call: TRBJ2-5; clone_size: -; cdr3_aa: CASSTSGITETQYF; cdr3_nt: TGTGCCAGCTCAACATCGGGAATTACTGAGACCCAGTACTTC
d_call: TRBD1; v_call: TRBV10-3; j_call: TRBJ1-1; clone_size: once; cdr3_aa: CAISTTGVSEAFF; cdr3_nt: TGTGCCATCAGTACGACAGGGGTGTCTGAAGCTTTCTTT
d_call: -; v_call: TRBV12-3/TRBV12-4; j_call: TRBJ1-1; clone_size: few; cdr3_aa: CASSFTPGEAFF; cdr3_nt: TGTGCCAGCAGTTTTACCCCCGGGGAAGCTTTCTTT
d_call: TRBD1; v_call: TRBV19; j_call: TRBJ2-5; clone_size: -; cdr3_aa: CASSSPTGRETQYF; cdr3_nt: TGTGCCAGTAGTTCCCCGACAGGGAGAGAGACCCAGTACTTC
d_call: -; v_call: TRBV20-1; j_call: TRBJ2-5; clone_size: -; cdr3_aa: CSAPVPGEETQYF; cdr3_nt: TGCAGTGCCCCCGTCCCGGGGGAAGAGACCCAGTACTTC
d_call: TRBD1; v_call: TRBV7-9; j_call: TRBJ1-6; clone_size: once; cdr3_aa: CASTGQGISPLHF; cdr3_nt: TGTGCCAGCACCGGACAGGGAATATCACCCCTTCACTTT
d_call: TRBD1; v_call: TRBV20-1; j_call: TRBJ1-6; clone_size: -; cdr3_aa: CSASDRGPNSPLHF; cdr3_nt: TGCAGTGCTAGTGACAGGGGGCCGAATTCACCCCTCCACTTT
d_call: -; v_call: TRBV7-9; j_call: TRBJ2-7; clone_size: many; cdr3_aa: CASSPARGVSYEQYF; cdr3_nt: TGTGCCAGCAGCCCCGCTCGCGGGGTCTCCTACGAGCAGTACTTC
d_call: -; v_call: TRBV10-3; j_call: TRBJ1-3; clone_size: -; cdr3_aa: CASSYGPGTGNTIYF; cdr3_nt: TGTGCCAGCAGTTACGGTCCAGGGACTGGAAACACCATATATTTT
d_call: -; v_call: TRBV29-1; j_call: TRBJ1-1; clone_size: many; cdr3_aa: CSVVGEDTEAFF; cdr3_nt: TGCAGCGTTGTTGGGGAGGACACTGAAGCTTTCTTT
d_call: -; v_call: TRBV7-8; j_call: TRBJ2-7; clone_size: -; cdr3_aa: CASSLKVEGPYEQYF; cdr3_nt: TGTGCCAGCAGCTTAAAGGTTGAGGGCCCCTACGAGCAGTACTTC
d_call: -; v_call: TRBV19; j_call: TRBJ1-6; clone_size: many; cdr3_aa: CASSIVPGPLHF; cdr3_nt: TGTGCCAGTAGTATCGTACCGGGACCCCTCCACTTT
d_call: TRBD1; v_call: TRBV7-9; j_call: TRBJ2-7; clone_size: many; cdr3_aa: CASSPPSGQGEHEQYF; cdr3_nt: TGTGCCAGCAGCCCGCCCTCGGGACAGGGAGAACACGAGCAGTACTTC
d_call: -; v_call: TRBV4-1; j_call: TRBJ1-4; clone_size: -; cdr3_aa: CASSQEGWPYEKLFF; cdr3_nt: TGCGCCAGCAGCCAAGAGGGGTGGCCTTACGAAAAACTGTTTTTT
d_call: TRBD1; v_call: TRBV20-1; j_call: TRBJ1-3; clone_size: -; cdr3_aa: CSALGGVNTIYF; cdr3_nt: TGCAGTGCTTTAGGGGGCGTAAACACCATATATTTT
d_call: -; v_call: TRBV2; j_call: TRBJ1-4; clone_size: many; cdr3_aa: CASNSPGLHNEKLFF; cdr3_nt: TGTGCCAGCAACTCCCCGGGACTGCACAATGAAAAACTGTTTTTT
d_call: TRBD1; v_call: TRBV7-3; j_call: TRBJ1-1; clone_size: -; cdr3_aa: CASTLLDNTGVTEAFF; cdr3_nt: TGTGCCAGCACCCTGCTAGATAATACAGGGGTCACTGAAGCTTTCTTT
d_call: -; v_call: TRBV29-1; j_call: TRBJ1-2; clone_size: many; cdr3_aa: CSVDLGVGREGPYAF; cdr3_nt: TGCAGCGTTGACTTGGGCGTCGGCAGGGAAGGACCTTACGCCTTC
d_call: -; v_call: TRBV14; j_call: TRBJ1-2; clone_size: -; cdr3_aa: CASSQRGFYGYTF; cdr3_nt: TGTGCCAGCAGCCAACGCGGCTTCTATGGCTACACCTTC
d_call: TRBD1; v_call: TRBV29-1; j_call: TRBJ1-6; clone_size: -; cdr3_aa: CSVAGQGDNSPLHF; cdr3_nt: TGCAGCGTTGCGGGACAGGGTGATAATTCACCCCTCCACTTT
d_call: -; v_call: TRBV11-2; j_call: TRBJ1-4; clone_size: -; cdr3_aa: CASSLEHSGTEKLFF; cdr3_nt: TGTGCCAGCAGCTTAGAACATTCAGGGACTGAAAAACTGTTTTTT